This T cell receptor beta chain appears in the sequencing data of a study of early T cells in non-severe SARS-CoV-2 infection. On the study more broadly: Unsorted whole-blood RNA was sequenced in bulk, leaving chains unpaired.

Each single cDNA molecule received a unique molecular identifier. MiXCR was run by TCRdb on the 5' RACE reads, yielding one entry per CDR3 protein. The repertoire consists of approximately 49,000 distinct CDR3 sequences, with roughly 10% occurring once and the leading ten covering roughly a tenth. The V and J ends lost 5 bases and 14 bases, in that order; junction bases with no gene match: 10. CDR1 SGHVS and CDR2 FQNEAQ come from the germline V gene. The CDR3 length is 13 residues. This clonotype was observed many times. Its antigen is still unknown. General study points: Matching with VDJdb favored anti-spike CD8 responses (missing private and CD4 specificities).

The TCR was taken from an adult who was a healthcare worker with PCR-confirmed SARS-CoV-2 infection or an uninfected control (not recorded which). Input material: whole blood. V is TRBV7-8 and J is TRBJ2-1; the match to TRBD1 covers 9 bases. In DNA form, the CDR3 reads TGTGCCAGCAGCCCGACGACAGGGGGTCGGGAGTTCTTC. Encoded protein: CASSPTTGGREFF. The whole variable domain, remainder taken from reference TRBV7-8 and TRBJ2-1, is GAGVSQSPRYKVAKRGQDVALRCDPISGHVSLFWYQQALGQGPEFLTYFQNEAQLDKSGLPSDRFFAERPEGSVSTLKIQRTQQEDSAVYLCASSPTTGGREFFGPGTRLTVL.